What follows are 14 T cell receptor beta chains derived from one specimen sequenced in a study of liver allograft versus peripheral blood T cells. Overall study context: Comparative analysis was performed on T cell receptor repertoires from transplanted livers and from recipients' peripheral blood.

MiXCR, applied by TCRdb to the reads, yields one record per CDR3 protein. The repertoire has around 1,800 distinct CDR3 sequences, about 16% of them found once; the top ten carry about 15%. Receptors were obtained from a human patient who had a liver transplant. Some of the T cells may derive from the graft donor.

The genes are TRBV5-6 and TRBJ1-1, with 7 bases lining up with TRBD1. The CDR3 runs 14 residues. Germline V gene data show CDR1 as SGHDT and CDR2 as YYEEEE. The trim removed 2 bases at V and 5 bases at J, leaving 6 bases unmatched. In DNA, the CDR3 is TGTGCCAGCAGCTTTCGGTCCAGGGGGACTGAAGCTTTCTTT. Translating gives CASSFRSRGTEAFF.

The gene calls are TRBV2 and TRBJ1-4; D may be TRBD1 (5 bases). Germline CDR1 reads SNHLY; CDR2 reads FYNNEI. V was shortened by 8 bases and J by 4 bases, with 11 bases between the two germline ends. The CDR3 spans 13 residues. In DNA, the CDR3 is TGTGCCAGCCTCCGGGACCTTAATGAAAAACTGTTTTTT. It specifies CASLRDLNEKLFF. Drawing the rest from reference TRBV2 and TRBJ1-4, the complete variable domain is EPEVTQTPSHQVTQMGQEVILRCVPISNHLYFYWYRQILGQKVEFLVSFYNNEISEKSEIFDDQFSVERPDGSNFTLKIRSTKLEDSAMYFCASLRDLNEKLFFGSGTQLSVL.

This clonotype rates as medium-sized (0.01 to 0.1%). DNA for the CDR3: TGTGCCAGCAGCGGGCGGACATCAACTAATGAAAAACTGTTTTTT. As protein: CASSGRTSTNEKLFF. The V gene is TRBV7-9, the J gene TRBJ1-4; D might be TRBD1 (5 bases). The germline CDR1 and CDR2 sequences are SEHNR and FQNEAQ (reference sequence). The V end was cut by 5 bases, the J end by 0 bases, with 10 bases between. CDR3 length equals 15 residues.

The chain's CDR3 is CASNLRGQGASYGYTF. As DNA, the CDR3 is TGTGCCAGCAATTTACGAGGACAGGGGGCTAGCTATGGCTACACCTTC. The chain joins TRBV2 to TRBJ1-2; TRBD1 matches at 11 bases. In germline, CDR1 is SNHLY, CDR2 FYNNEI. This CDR3 spans 16 amino acids. V gave up 7 bases and J gave up 4 bases; unmatched junction bases: 11.

This clonotype is deemed medium-sized (0.01 to 0.1%). V is TRBV19 and J is TRBJ2-2; 9 bases are shared with TRBD1. This CDR3 is 18 amino acids long. V was clipped by 5 bases and J by 6 bases; unmatched bases: 16. The germline gives CDR1 LNHDA, CDR2 SQIVND (reference sequence). In DNA form, the CDR3 reads TGTGCCAGTAGTGAGGGAGGGGGGGACAGGGCGTTCGCCGGGGAGCTGTTTTTT. It translates to CASSEGGGDRAFAGELFF.

In its sample, this clonotype is medium-sized. The V gene is TRBV6-2 or TRBV6-3, the J gene TRBJ1-2, with a weak D call TRBD1 (5 bases). Germline V CDR1 and CDR2: MNHEY, SVGEGT. V was cut by 2 bases and J by 2 bases, with 6 bases left in between. The CDR3 totals 13 residues. The CDR3 bases are TGTGCCAGCAGTTACCGGGACAACTATGGCTACACCTTC. Protein: CASSYRDNYGYTF.

The chain joins TRBV3-1 to TRBJ1-2; TRBD1 is a possible D gene (5 bases). Germline V CDR1 and CDR2: LGHDT, YNNKEL (reference sequence). The CDR3 length is 12 residues. The ends were cut back, 5 bases at V and 5 bases at J, with 9 bases in the middle. The CDR3 sequence is CASSSDRYGYTF. The CDR3 coding sequence is TGTGCCAGCAGCTCCGACAGATATGGCTACACCTTC. Full variable domain (remainder filled in from reference TRBV3-1 and TRBJ1-2): DTAVSQTPKYLVTQMGNDKSIKCEQNLGHDTMYWYKQDSKKFLKIMFSYNNKELIINETVPNRFSPKSPDKAHLNLHINSLELGDSAVYFCASSSDRYGYTFGSGTRLTVV.

This clonotype came up once. This probably arose from a read error, given a far larger clone one base away. The V and J genes are TRBV6-1 and TRBJ1-6; maybe TRBD1 (6 bases). Germline V CDR1 and CDR2: MNHNS, SASEGT. The CDR3 covers 14 residues. Here the CDR3 reads CVSRAGQTGSPLHF. The CDR3 DNA reads TGTGTCAGCAGGGCGGGACAAACCGGTTCACCCCTCCACTTT.

The genes are TRBV18 and TRBJ2-7; TRBD1 matches at 9 bases. The length of the CDR3 is 12 residues. V was clipped by 3 bases and J by 6 bases; unmatched bases: 0. The germline V gene encodes CDR1 KGHSH and CDR2 LQKENI. Here the CDR3 DNA reads TGTGCCAGCTCACCGGACAGGGGCGAGCAGTACTTC. Protein sequence: CASSPDRGEQYF.

Comment on this clonotype: A clone one base away is much larger, so this may be a read error. Here the CDR3 reads CASSLNSEQFF. The CDR3 DNA sequence: TGTGCCAGCAGCTTAAATAGCGAGCAGTTCTTC. This sequence joins TRBV7-9 and TRBJ2-1; no clear D. Trimming pared 2 bases from V and 10 bases from J, leaving 6 bases between. The CDR3 has 11 residues. Germline V gene sequence: CDR1 SEHNR, CDR2 FQNEAQ (reference sequence).

By share, this clonotype counts as medium-sized. The rearrangement uses TRBV3-1 and TRBJ1-2, with D hard to call. This CDR3 comprises 13 residues. V lost 5 bases and J lost 11, with 18 bases in between. Germline V lookup: CDR1 LGHDT, CDR2 YNNKEL (reference sequence). The CDR3 DNA sequence: TGTGCCAGCAGCTTCACGGAGGGCACTTTATACACCTTC. This gives the protein CASSFTEGTLYTF.

This clonotype is labeled as medium-sized. The genes are TRBV6-1 and TRBJ1-1; weak D call: TRBD1 (5 bases). The CDR3 has 15 amino acids. From germline, CDR1 is MNHNS and CDR2 SASEGT. The V gene lost 6 bases and the J gene lost 3 bases, with 17 bases spanning the gap. The CDR3 DNA sequence: TGTGCCAGCAGCCCCGAGAGGGACTGGGACACTGAAGCTTTCTTT. Translation gives CASSPERDWDTEAFF.

By share of the sample, this clonotype is large. The chain links TRBV6-2 or TRBV6-3 to TRBJ1-5, with unresolved D. Trimming left V 6 bases short and J 7 bases short, with 19 bases between. The CDR3 runs to 15 residues. CDR1 is MNHEY and CDR2 is SVGEGT in the germline V gene. CDR3 sequence reads: CASSVDSLLGQPQHF. The CDR3 nucleotides are TGTGCCAGCAGCGTTGACTCATTGCTGGGGCAGCCCCAGCATTTT.

This clonotype was picked up a small number of times. The V and J genes are TRBV3-1 and TRBJ1-1, with D maybe TRBD1 (5 bases). The V and J ends lost 8 bases and 1 base respectively, with 14 bases between them. The length of the CDR3 is 14 residues. Germline assignment: CDR1 LGHDT and CDR2 YNNKEL (reference sequence). Here the CDR3 DNA reads TGTGCCAGCCGGGCCGCGGGGGAGAACACTGAAGCTTTCTTT. Its translation: CASRAAGENTEAFF.